This entry lists 16 T cell receptor beta chains sequenced from one sample in a study of blood T cell repertoires in COVID-19. Sequenced by immunoSEQ multiplex PCR; TCRdb stores in-frame clones only, minus some. Seen here are some 90,000 clones, roughly 82% observed once, and the top ten hold roughly 10%. Specimen: peripheral blood. These receptors were obtained from a man in his 70s with active or convalescent COVID-19.

The chain is built from TRBV2 and TRBJ2-1, with D maybe TRBD2 (5 bases). The length of the CDR3 is 10 residues. With 4 bases removed from V and 10 bases from J, the gap between germline ends came to 5 bases. Per the germline V gene, CDR1 is SNHLY and CDR2 is FYNNEI. The CDR3 DNA follows: TGTGCCAGCAGTGCGGGGGAGCAGTTCTTC. Translated: CASSAGEQFF.

This chain links TRBV5-1 with TRBJ2-2, with 10 bases matching TRBD1. V shed 0 bases and J 2 bases; nucleotides not matched to a gene: 4. This CDR3 region has 17 residues. Germline loops: CDR1 SGHRS, CDR2 YFSETQ. The CDR3 protein is CASSLGQGAHNTGELFF. CDR3 DNA: TGCGCCAGCAGCTTGGGACAGGGGGCCCACAACACCGGGGAGCTGTTTTTT.

Written as DNA, the CDR3 is TGCGCCAGCAGCTTGGCCGTAGGACAAGGTTTTTTAAGGGAGCAGTTCTTC. Its translation: CASSLAVGQGFLREQFF. The rearrangement links TRBV5-1 to TRBJ2-1, with D perhaps TRBD1 (5 bases). V gave up 0 bases and J gave up 10 bases, with 23 bases separating them. CDR3 length: 17 residues. The germline CDR1 and CDR2 sequences are SGHRS and YFSETQ. The full variable domain, completed using reference TRBV5-1 and TRBJ2-1, is KAGVTQTPRYLIKTRGQQVTLSCSPISGHRSVSWYQQTPGQGLQFLFEYFSETQRNKGNFPGRFSGRQFSNSRSEMNVSTLELGDSALYLCASSLAVGQGFLREQFFGPGTRLTVL.

The rearrangement joins TRBV27 to TRBJ2-5; tentative D call: TRBD2 (7 bases). This CDR3 has 16 amino acids. From germline, CDR1 is MNHEY and CDR2 SMNVEV (reference sequence). V was cut by 1 base and J by 1 base, with 13 bases left in between. CDR3 in DNA: TGTGCCAGCAGTTTATGGGGAGGGGGGACCCAAGAGACCCAGTACTTC. It yields the protein CASSLWGGGTQETQYF.

This clone has just one count. The genes are TRBV7-9 and TRBJ1-6, with D uncertain. Per the germline V gene, CDR1 is SEHNR and CDR2 is FQNEAQ (reference sequence). With 3 bases removed from V and 4 bases from J, the gap between germline ends came to 7 bases. This CDR3 contains 14 residues. CDR3: CASSLSSYNSPLHF. DNA of the CDR3: TGTGCCAGCAGCTTGTCCAGTTATAATTCACCCCTCCACTTT.

The chain couples TRBV13 to TRBJ1-3; 7 bases fit TRBD1. Germline-derived CDR1 and CDR2 are PRHDT and FYEKMQ (reference sequence). The CDR3 runs 17 residues. Losses at the gene ends were 3 bases for V and 0 bases for J; bases not matched to a gene: 8. CDR3 protein: CASSFFTGAGSGNTIYF. In DNA, the CDR3 is TGTGCCAGCAGCTTTTTTACAGGGGCAGGCTCTGGAAACACCATATATTTT.

The chain carries TRBV29-1 and TRBJ1-1; the D gene is possibly TRBD1 (6 bases). Trimming removed 6 bases from V and 3 bases from J, with 11 bases in between. This CDR3 has 12 residues. Germline V lookup: CDR1 SQVTM, CDR2 ANQGSEA. The CDR3 protein is CSVWDTYTEAFF. The CDR3 DNA reads as TGCAGCGTCTGGGACACGTACACTGAAGCTTTCTTT.

The rearrangement joins TRBV5-1 to TRBJ1-2, with D tentatively TRBD1 (6 bases). The CDR3 spans 12 residues. V lost 1 base, J lost 6 bases, and 7 bases lay in between. Per germline, CDR1 SGHRS and CDR2 YFSETQ. CDR3 in DNA: TGCGCCAGCAGCTTGCCAGGGGATGGCTACACCTTC. Its translation: CASSLPGDGYTF.

This clone was picked up one time. The V gene is TRBV18, the J gene TRBJ1-4; D remains unclear. Germline CDR1 and CDR2: KGHSH and LQKENI. The V end was cut by 2 bases, the J end by 7 bases, with 26 bases between. The length of the CDR3 is 19 residues. Here the CDR3 reads CASSPFSVDPLQLSEKLFF. The CDR3 DNA is TGTGCCAGCTCACCATTTAGCGTGGATCCTCTTCAACTAAGTGAAAAACTGTTTTTT.

This rearrangement joins TRBV5-1 to TRBJ2-5; D may be TRBD2 (7 bases). Trimming cost V 0 bases and J 3 bases, with 21 bases left between them. The CDR3 extends over 18 amino acids. The V gene's germline CDR1 is SGHRS and CDR2 YFSETQ. As DNA, the CDR3 is TGCGCCAGCAGCTTGGCATCAACGGGGGGCCTTGGGAAAGAGACCCAGTACTTC. This codes for CASSLASTGGLGKETQYF.

The rearrangement uses TRBV7-2 and TRBJ2-7; 12 bases align to TRBD2. The CDR3 runs 15 residues. The germline V gene has CDR1 SGHTA and CDR2 FQGNSA. Trimming took 2 bases from V and 7 from J; bases not matched to a gene: 6. CDR3 DNA: TGTGCCAGCAGCTTATCTAGCGGGGGGGCGAAGGAGCAGTACTTC. Its translation is CASSLSSGGAKEQYF.

V is TRBV12-3 or TRBV12-4 and J is TRBJ1-1; possibly TRBD1 for D (5 bases). V lost 5 bases and J lost 3, with 10 bases in between. The CDR3 runs 13 residues. The CDR3 region is CASSRGGHTEAFF. The DNA of the CDR3 is TGTGCCAGCAGTCGGGGGGGACACACTGAAGCTTTCTTT.

This clone occurred once. The chain links TRBV11-3 to TRBJ2-2; maybe TRBD1 (6 bases). V was shortened by 5 bases and J by 5 bases, with 15 bases between the two germline ends. Germline V gene data show CDR1 as SGHNT and CDR2 as YENEEA. The CDR3 runs 15 residues. The CDR3 DNA reads TGTGCCAGCAGCAACCTGGCCCAGGGGACCGGGGAGCTGTTTTTT. It translates to CASSNLAQGTGELFF.

This chain joins TRBV7-8 and TRBJ2-7, with D possibly being TRBD1 (6 bases). Trimming shortened V by 5 bases and J by 2 bases, and 19 bases separated the two germline ends. CDR1 is SGHVS and CDR2 is FQNEAQ in the germline V gene. CDR3 length: 16 residues. CDR3: CASSVQDSRIAYEQYF. The CDR3 coding sequence is TGTGCCAGCAGCGTACAGGACAGTAGAATTGCCTACGAGCAGTACTTC. The variable domain in full, with the rest retrieved from reference TRBV7-8 and TRBJ2-7, is GAGVSQSPRYKVAKRGQDVALRCDPISGHVSLFWYQQALGQGPEFLTYFQNEAQLDKSGLPSDRFFAERPEGSVSTLKIQRTQQEDSAVYLCASSVQDSRIAYEQYFGPGTRLTVT.

J is TRBJ2-1 and V is TRBV9, with D unresolved. Germline assignment: CDR1 SGDLS and CDR2 YYNGEE. Trimming removed 0 bases from V and 5 bases from J, with 6 bases in between. This CDR3 contains 13 residues. CDR3 protein: CASSVARHNEQFF. As DNA, the CDR3 is TGTGCCAGCAGCGTAGCTAGGCACAATGAGCAGTTCTTC.

The chain has TRBV11-3 and TRBJ1-2; D gene unclear. The CDR3 extends over 14 amino acids. Between the trimmed V and J ends, which lost 5 bases and 4 bases, there was a span of 14 bases. The germline V gene encodes CDR1 SGHNT and CDR2 YENEEA. Here the CDR3 reads CASSPPRGSYGYTF. The CDR3, as DNA: TGTGCCAGCAGCCCCCCGAGAGGAAGCTATGGCTACACCTTC.